This TCR beta chain was observed in a study of CD8 T cells in ankylosing spondylitis. This clonotype has more than one count but fewer than ten. Its specificity is not known. General study findings and limits: Seemingly distinctive of ankylosing spondylitis blood was a TCR beta motif formed by eight highly homologous variants. Those disease-linked clones were CD8+; they were also relatively rare in peripheral blood. According to the report, clones linked to the disease were significantly enriched in matched synovial fluid samples taken from ankylosing spondylitis patients.

V was shortened by 5 bases and J by 6 bases, with 12 bases between the two germline ends. The CDR3 has 13 residues. Germline V gene sequence: CDR1 SNHLY, CDR2 FYNNEI. TCRdb re-called the 5' RACE reads through MiXCR, storing one row per CDR3 protein. There are around 210,000 distinct CDR3 sequences in the sample; 7.5% to 9.5% occur only once, and 4% to 5.5% lies in the top ten. The genes are TRBV2 and TRBJ2-3; D not certain. Sequenced: blood, either unsorted or a sorted T cell fraction (not recorded which). This receptor was identified in a female donor with ankylosing spondylitis or in good health (not recorded which). DNA of the CDR3: TGTGCCAGCAGTTCGGACCCGCTGGATACGCAGTATTTT. This codes for CASSSDPLDTQYF.